Described below is a single T cell receptor (beta chain) sequence and its context. Original data processing: Using reference gene primer amplification, nucleated cell counts were estimated. Here immunoSEQ multiplex PCR was the method, and the copy in TCRdb shows in-frame clones only, minus some. V and J calls and clone size are copied from that table; D and trimming were computed from the DNA. The table records some 99,000 clones, 65% to 90% of them present only once. The sample originates from a study of blood T cell repertoires in COVID-19. As for the study in general: Italy, Spain and the United States were the sources of the convalescent and acute COVID-19 samples. T cells, B-cell-depleted T cells, or PBMCs supplied cDNA or gDNA.

The germline gives CDR1 SGHTS, CDR2 YDEGEE. The CDR3 loop spans 12 amino acids. Trimming left V 2 bases short and J 4 bases short, with 6 bases between. The V gene is TRBV5-8, the J gene TRBJ2-5; D might be TRBD1 (6 bases). Source material: peripheral blood. This clonotype was obtained from a woman aged 80 or over with active or convalescent COVID-19. CDR3 amino acids: CASSLQGETQYF. The CDR3 nucleotides read TGTGCCAGCAGCTTACAGGGAGAGACCCAGTACTTC.